This T cell receptor beta chain is from a study of cytomegalovirus exposure and HLA in healthy donors. Concerning this clone: Antigen: not known.

Primers for the PCR totalled 60 Vbeta and 13 Jbeta. TCRdb's table, derived via immunoSEQ multiplex PCR, lists solely in-frame clones and lacks some. This sample has some 100,000 clones; 75% to 80% occur once, and the top ten carry 12%. Overall study findings and caveats: In an earlier analysis, in some 500 donors, most V segments appeared productive either ~87% or ~30% of the time. Compared with the roughly 730-donor mean, an Asian-associated ancestry cluster reportedly had fewer N-insertions, according to a later analysis.

Healthy people donating bone marrow made up the donors. Trimming shortened V by 2 bases and J by 7 bases, and 11 bases separated the two germline ends. The germline V gene has CDR1 GTSNPN and CDR2 SVGIG (reference sequence). CDR3 size: 12 residues. The rearrangement uses TRBV30 and TRBJ2-5; D call uncertain. The sequenced sample was PBMCs. The source is a woman aged 35 to 49 in good health and CMV-seropositive. Here the CDR3 DNA reads TGTGCCTGGAGTCCCCTCTCGTCGACCCAGTACTTC. Encoded protein: CAWSPLSSTQYF.